Below are 26 T cell receptor beta chains sequenced from a single sample in a study of OX40 agonist ivuxolimab in advanced cancers. Using immunoSEQ multiplex PCR, the repertoire was profiled, and TCRdb retains in-frame clones only, with some absent. The sample lists around 80,000 clones, 70% to 90% occurring once. This specimen was CD4+ or CD8+ T cells sorted from blood, taken in a trial of the OX40 agonist ivuxolimab. The receptors stem from an adult with an advanced solid tumor such as melanoma, head and neck, liver or kidney cancer.

In this sample, this clone turned up once. This sequence joins TRBV7-7 and TRBJ2-3; D is uncertain. V lost 3 bases, J lost 2 bases, and 6 bases lay in between. Germline CDR1 reads SSHAT; CDR2 reads FNYEAQ (reference sequence). The CDR3 runs 13 residues. The CDR3 protein is CASSFRDTDTQYF. The DNA for the CDR3 is TGTGCCAGCAGCTTCAGAGACACAGATACGCAGTATTTT.

This clone came up once. V and J are TRBV19 and TRBJ1-5; 8 bases line up with TRBD1. Per germline, CDR1 LNHDA and CDR2 SQIVND (reference sequence). There are 14 residues in the CDR3. V shed 6 bases, J shed 6 bases, and the junction held 7 bases outside the gene matches. CDR3 protein: CASSTTGGPQPQHF. Written as DNA, the CDR3 is TGTGCCAGTAGCACCACAGGGGGTCCTCAGCCCCAGCATTTT.

The chain couples TRBV18 to TRBJ2-5; a weak D match, TRBD1 (5 bases). Germline assignment: CDR1 KGHSH and CDR2 LQKENI. CDR3 length equals 14 residues. V lost 3 bases, J lost 5 bases, and 13 bases lay in between. CDR3 amino acids: CASSPGGATETQYF. The DNA for the CDR3 is TGTGCCAGCTCACCGGGTGGGGCCACGGAGACCCAGTACTTC.

This rearrangement joins TRBV28 to TRBJ1-2, with D unclear. The CDR3 consists of 13 residues. Germline CDR1 and CDR2: MDHEN and SYDVKM. V was cut by 5 bases and J by 2 bases, with 9 bases left in between. CDR3 DNA: TGTGCCAGCAGTGCCCAGCAGAACTATGGCTACACCTTC. This sequence encodes CASSAQQNYGYTF.

The chain carries TRBV27 and TRBJ2-1, with TRBD2 identical over 10 bases. CDR3 length: 20 residues. J was trimmed by 1 base and V by 3 bases; bases with no gene match: 15. Germline V CDR1 and CDR2: MNHEY, SMNVEV (reference sequence). This CDR3 is CASSLRPTSLAGGSYNEQFF. CDR3 coding DNA: TGTGCCAGCAGTTTGCGTCCTACTTCATTAGCGGGGGGTTCCTACAATGAGCAGTTCTTC.

The V and J genes are TRBV5-1 and TRBJ2-3; 9 bases match TRBD2. This CDR3 spans 15 amino acids. With V trimmed by 8 bases and J by 2 bases, 9 bases remained unmatched. Germline CDR1 SGHRS, CDR2 YFSETQ. CDR3 sequence (DNA): TGCGCCAGTGGAGGGGCGGGACTAGCCACAGATACGCAGTATTTT. Translating it yields CASGGAGLATDTQYF.

The chain joins TRBV18 to TRBJ1-3; 7 bases are a match to TRBD1. The CDR3 runs 15 residues. J lost 4 bases, V lost 6 bases, and 9 bases had no gene match. Germline loops: CDR1 KGHSH, CDR2 LQKENI. Written as DNA, the CDR3 is TGTGCCAGCTCCTTGAAACAGGGGTACGGAAACACCATATATTTT. Amino acids: CASSLKQGYGNTIYF.

This chain uses TRBV6-1 with TRBJ1-6; tentative D call: TRBD1 (6 bases). V was shortened by 4 bases and J by 4 bases, with 11 bases between the two germline ends. Germline CDR1 MNHNS, CDR2 SASEGT. CDR3 size: 15 residues. Here the CDR3 reads CASSGRDKYNSPLHF. In nucleotides, the CDR3 is TGTGCCAGCAGTGGGCGGGACAAATATAATTCACCCCTCCACTTT.

The chain has TRBV6-5 and TRBJ1-1; no definite D call. Germline lookup yields CDR1 MNHEY and CDR2 SVGAGI. Trimming took off 8 bases at V and 1 base at J, with 14 bases between the two ends. There are 14 residues in the CDR3. CDR3 bases: TGTGCCAGCTGCCCGCGGCGGGAGAACACTGAAGCTTTCTTT. It encodes CASCPRRENTEAFF.

The chain combines TRBV6-6 with TRBJ2-2, with 8 bases matching TRBD2. The CDR3 covers 14 residues. Germline V CDR1 and CDR2: MNHNY, SVGAGI (reference sequence). Losses at the gene ends were 4 bases for V and 6 bases for J; bases not matched to a gene: 4. CDR3 sequence: CASSSGGGPGELFF. The CDR3 bases are TGTGCCAGCAGTTCCGGCGGGGGGCCCGGGGAGCTGTTTTTT.

This chain connects TRBV30 to TRBJ1-2; 8 bases are a match to TRBD1. Germline assignment: CDR1 GTSNPN and CDR2 SVGIG (reference sequence). This CDR3 region has 13 residues. Germline trimming cut 8 bases from V and 3 bases from J; bases unmatched to any gene: 8. DNA for the CDR3: TGTGCCACCATCGGACAGGGCTACTATGGCTACACCTTC. It encodes CATIGQGYYGYTF.

The chain links TRBV7-2 to TRBJ2-3; D ambiguous. Germline CDR1 reads SGHTA; CDR2 reads FQGNSA. V shed 7 bases and J shed 2 bases, with 13 bases lying between them. The CDR3 runs to 14 residues. This CDR3 reads CASKLAQITDTQYF. CDR3 nucleotide sequence: TGTGCCAGCAAACTGGCACAGATCACAGATACGCAGTATTTT.

V gene TRBV7-2 combines with J gene TRBJ2-1; 12 positions agree with TRBD2. Germline trimming cut 4 bases from V and 4 bases from J; bases unmatched to any gene: 8. This CDR3 spans 17 amino acids. CDR1 is SGHTA and CDR2 is FQGNSA in the germline V gene. This CDR3 is CASSSTGLAGSYNEQFF. Here the CDR3 DNA reads TGTGCCAGCAGCTCCACGGGACTAGCGGGTAGTTACAATGAGCAGTTCTTC.

The V call is TRBV18, the J call TRBJ1-2; D call uncertain. V dropped 2 bases and J dropped 3 bases, with 19 bases sitting between them. CDR3 length: 17 residues. Germline CDR1 is KGHSH and CDR2 is LQKENI. The CDR3 DNA reads as TGTGCCAGCTCACCAGAATATTTTGCCGGAGGAGACTATGGCTACACCTTC. It specifies CASSPEYFAGGDYGYTF.

The chain has TRBV28 and TRBJ2-6; TRBD2 aligns across 8 bases. The CDR3 length is 17 residues. The germline V gene encodes CDR1 MDHEN and CDR2 SYDVKM. V trimming: 6 bases; J trimming: 2 bases; junction bases outside the gene matches: 9. CDR3 DNA sequence: TGTGCCAGCAGCCCTACGGGTAGCGGGGCTGGGGCCAACGTCCTGACTTTC. This gives the protein CASSPTGSGAGANVLTF. Drawing the rest from reference TRBV28 and TRBJ2-6, the complete variable domain is DVKVTQSSRYLVKRTGEKVFLECVQDMDHENMFWYRQDPGLGLRLIYFSYDVKMKEKGDIPEGYSVSREKKERFSLILESASTNQTSMYLCASSPTGSGAGANVLTFGAGSRLTVL.

This chain connects TRBV28 to TRBJ2-3, with 9 bases fitting TRBD2. This CDR3 is built from 16 residues. J was trimmed by 2 bases and V by 4 bases; bases with no gene match: 7. Germline V gene lookup returns CDR1 MDHEN and CDR2 SYDVKM. CDR3 protein: CASSSQRGAYTDTQYF. In DNA, the CDR3 is TGTGCCAGCAGTTCTCAGCGGGGGGCCTACACAGATACGCAGTATTTT.

The chain uses TRBV9 and TRBJ1-6; D is unclear. This CDR3 is 16 amino acids long. V dropped 0 bases and J dropped 4 bases, with 11 bases sitting between them. CDR1 SGDLS and CDR2 YYNGEE come from the germline V gene. CDR3 residues: CASSVGPILYNSPLHF. The DNA of the CDR3 is TGTGCCAGCAGCGTAGGACCAATACTTTATAATTCACCCCTCCACTTT.

The chain recombines TRBV7-8 with TRBJ2-7; 9 positions agree with TRBD1. Germline-derived CDR1 and CDR2 are SGHVS and FQNEAQ. J gave up 4 bases and V 5 bases, and 18 bases lay outside the gene matches. The CDR3 runs to 18 residues. The chain's CDR3 is CASSLPGQGFYLRYEQYF. CDR3 nucleotide sequence: TGTGCCAGCAGCCTCCCGGGACAGGGTTTTTATCTACGGTACGAGCAGTACTTC.

The V call is TRBV10-1, the J call TRBJ1-1, with D uncertain. This CDR3 contains 13 residues. V lost 8 bases and J lost 0, with 10 bases in between. CDR1 is WNHNN and CDR2 is SYGVQD in the germline V gene (reference sequence). The CDR3 sequence: CASQGFLNTEAFF. CDR3 bases: TGCGCCAGCCAAGGCTTCTTGAACACTGAAGCTTTCTTT.

This rearrangement joins TRBV28 to TRBJ1-3; D gene ambiguous. Trimming took off 3 bases at V and 5 bases at J, with 8 bases between the two ends. There are 13 residues in the CDR3. Per the germline V gene, CDR1 is MDHEN and CDR2 is SYDVKM. CDR3 sequence (DNA): TGTGCCAGCAGTTTTATAGGGAGAAACACCATATATTTT. It specifies CASSFIGRNTIYF.

The chain recombines TRBV5-1 with TRBJ1-2, with D perhaps matching TRBD1 (5 bases). Germline V gene lookup returns CDR1 SGHRS and CDR2 YFSETQ. The CDR3 length is 13 residues. V was shortened by 2 bases and J by 5 bases, with 10 bases between the two germline ends. CDR3 amino acids: CASSFGQGYGYTF. The CDR3 DNA reads TGCGCCAGCAGCTTCGGGCAGGGTTATGGCTACACCTTC.

The gene calls are TRBV30 and TRBJ1-1; D remains ambiguous. CDR3 length: 12 amino acids. Germline CDR1 GTSNPN, CDR2 SVGIG (reference sequence). Deletions cut 5 bases from V and 0 bases from J, with 7 bases between. CDR3 sequence: CAWDLMNTEAFF. The CDR3 DNA reads as TGTGCCTGGGACCTCATGAACACTGAAGCTTTCTTT.

This clone was seen a single time. This chain links TRBV6-1 with TRBJ1-2; TRBD1 matches at 8 bases. The V segment lost 7 bases and the J segment 8 bases; nucleotides outside the gene matches: 15. Germline V lookup: CDR1 MNHNS, CDR2 SASEGT. The CDR3 has 15 residues. The CDR3 is CASISAKTGDPGYTF. In nucleotides, the CDR3 is TGTGCCAGCATAAGTGCCAAGACAGGGGATCCCGGCTACACCTTC.

The J gene is TRBJ1-2, the V gene TRBV6-5; 7 nucleotides line up with TRBD1. The CDR3 covers 13 residues. V was clipped by 6 bases and J by 8 bases; unmatched bases: 9. Germline V CDR1 and CDR2: MNHEY, SVGAGI. The CDR3 DNA is TGTGCCAGCAGCGCGTGGACAGGATTAGGCTACACCTTC. Its translation: CASSAWTGLGYTF.

The chain recombines TRBV28 with TRBJ2-7, with 8 nucleotides matching TRBD1. The CDR3 is 14 amino acids. J gave up 3 bases and V 2 bases, and 3 bases lay outside the gene matches. Germline assignment: CDR1 MDHEN and CDR2 SYDVKM. In DNA form, the CDR3 reads TGTGCCAGCAGTTTAGGGACAGGAATCTACGAGCAGTACGTC. Its translation is CASSLGTGIYEQYV.

The chain recombines TRBV18 with TRBJ1-5; 7 bases agree with TRBD1. Losses at the gene ends were 3 bases for V and 8 bases for J; bases not matched to a gene: 4. The CDR3 is 13 residues long. Germline assignment: CDR1 KGHSH and CDR2 LQKENI. The CDR3 nucleotides read TGTGCCAGCTCACCGCAGGGGGGGGAGCCCCAGCATTTT. Translation: CASSPQGGEPQHF. The full variable domain, in which reference TRBV18 and TRBJ1-5 provide the parts outside the CDR3, is NAGVMQNPRHLVRRRGQEARLRCSPMKGHSHVYWYRQLPEEGLKFMVYLQKENIIDESGMPKERFSAEFPKEGPSILRIQQVVRGDSAAYFCASSPQGGEPQHFGDGTRLSIL.